These T cell receptor beta chains were read from a single sample in a study of T cell responses to AZD1222 COVID-19 vaccine. Generated by immunoSEQ multiplex PCR, the TCRdb table keeps only in-frame clones and is missing some. The sample holds about 150,000 clones, roughly 87% seen once. The sequencing used peripheral blood, collected 28 days after the second AZD1222 dose. The receptor source for this set is an adult who received the AZD1222 COVID-19 vaccine. The CDR3 runs from the conserved cysteine through the conserved F or W. A D gene is named only where the DNA matches it firmly. Clone size is stated in some rows and not others, as once, few, many or a class when expanded.

V gene	D gene	clone size	J gene	CDR3 DNA	CDR3 protein
TRBV21-1	NA	NA	TRBJ2-7	TGTGCCAGCAGCAAAGACGGACAGGGGGGAAACGAGCAGTACTTC	CASSKDGQGGNEQYF
TRBV27	NA	NA	TRBJ1-2	TGTGCCAGCAGTCCGGCGGGCGGCTATGGCTACACCTTC	CASSPAGGYGYTF
TRBV6-2/TRBV6-3	NA	once	TRBJ2-7	TGTGCCAGCAGTAAATCAGCGTACGAGCAGTACTTC	CASSKSAYEQYF
TRBV28	NA	NA	TRBJ1-1	TGTGCCAGCAGGAGCGGGGGAAAACTAATAAACACTGAAGCTTTCTTT	CASRSGGKLINTEAFF
TRBV19	NA	NA	TRBJ2-1	TGTGCCAGTAGTAAGCCCAGTTCTGTGGAGTTCTTC	CASSKPSSVEFF
TRBV6-5	NA	NA	TRBJ2-2	TGTGCCAGCAAAGGAGGGGGTTACCCCGGGGAGCTGTTTTTT	CASKGGGYPGELFF
TRBV11-2	TRBD2	NA	TRBJ2-1	TGTGCCAGCAGCCCCGGGACTAGCGGCCTTAATGAGCAGTTCTTC	CASSPGTSGLNEQFF
TRBV19	TRBD1	NA	TRBJ1-6	TGTGCCAGTACCCTATATTCTCCCCAGGGGGTGAATTCACCCCTCCACTTT	CASTLYSPQGVNSPLHF
TRBV3-1/TRBV3-2	NA	NA	TRBJ2-6	TGTGCCAGCAGCCAGTTTCTGTCTGGGGCCAACGTCCTGACTTTC	CASSQFLSGANVLTF
TRBV6-5	NA	NA	TRBJ1-5	TGTGCCAGCAGGGGGGCGGGGAGGGGTTATCAGCCCCAGCATTTT	CASRGAGRGYQPQHF
TRBV4-2	TRBD2	NA	TRBJ2-3	TGTGCCAGCAGCCAAGATCGGGGGGGCGGCACAGATACGCAGTATTTT	CASSQDRGGGTDTQYF